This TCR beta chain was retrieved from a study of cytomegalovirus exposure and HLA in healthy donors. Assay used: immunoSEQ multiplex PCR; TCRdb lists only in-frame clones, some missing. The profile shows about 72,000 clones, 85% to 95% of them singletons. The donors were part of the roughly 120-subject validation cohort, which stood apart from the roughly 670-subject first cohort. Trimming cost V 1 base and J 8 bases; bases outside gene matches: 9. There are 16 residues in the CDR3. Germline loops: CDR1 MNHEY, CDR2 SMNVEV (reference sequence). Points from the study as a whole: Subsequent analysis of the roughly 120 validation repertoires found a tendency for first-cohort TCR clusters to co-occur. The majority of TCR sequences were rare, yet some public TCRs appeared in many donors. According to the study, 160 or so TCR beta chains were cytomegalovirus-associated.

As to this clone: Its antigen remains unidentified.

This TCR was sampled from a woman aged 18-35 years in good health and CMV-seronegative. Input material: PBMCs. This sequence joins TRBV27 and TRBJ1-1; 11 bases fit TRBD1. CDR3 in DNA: TGTGCCAGCAGTTTATGGGGACAGGGGGGGGCTTTGGAAGCTTTCTTT. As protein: CASSLWGQGGALEAFF.